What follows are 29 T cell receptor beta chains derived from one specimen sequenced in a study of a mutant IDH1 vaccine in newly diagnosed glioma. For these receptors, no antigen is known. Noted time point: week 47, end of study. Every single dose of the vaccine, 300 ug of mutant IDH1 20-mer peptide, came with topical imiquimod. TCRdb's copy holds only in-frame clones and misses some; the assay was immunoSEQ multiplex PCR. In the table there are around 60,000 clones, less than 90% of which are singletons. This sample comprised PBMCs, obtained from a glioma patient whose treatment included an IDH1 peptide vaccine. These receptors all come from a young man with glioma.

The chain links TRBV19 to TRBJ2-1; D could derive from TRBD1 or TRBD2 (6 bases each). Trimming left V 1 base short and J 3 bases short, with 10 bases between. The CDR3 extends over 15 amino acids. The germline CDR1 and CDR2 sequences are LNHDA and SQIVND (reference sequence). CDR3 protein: CASSIAGADYNEQFF. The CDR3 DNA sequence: TGTGCCAGTAGTATAGCGGGGGCCGACTACAATGAGCAGTTCTTC.

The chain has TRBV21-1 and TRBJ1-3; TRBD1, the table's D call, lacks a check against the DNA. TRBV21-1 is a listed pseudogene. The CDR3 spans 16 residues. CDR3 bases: TGTGCCAGCAGTTCAGAGACAGAAAGCTCTGGAAACACCATATATTTT. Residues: CASSSETESSGNTIYF.

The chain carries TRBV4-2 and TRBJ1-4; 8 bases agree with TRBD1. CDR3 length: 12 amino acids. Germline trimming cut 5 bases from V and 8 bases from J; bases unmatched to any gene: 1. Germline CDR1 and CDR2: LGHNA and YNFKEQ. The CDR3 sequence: CASSGQGEKLFF. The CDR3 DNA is TGTGCCAGCAGCGGACAGGGAGAAAAACTGTTTTTT.

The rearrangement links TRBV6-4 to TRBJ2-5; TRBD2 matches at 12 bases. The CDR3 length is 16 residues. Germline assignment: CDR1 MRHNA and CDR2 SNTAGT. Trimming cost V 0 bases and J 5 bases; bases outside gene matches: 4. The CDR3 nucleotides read TGTGCCAGCAGTGACTCGGCTAGCGGGGGGGCCGAGACCCAGTACTTC. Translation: CASSDSASGGAETQYF.

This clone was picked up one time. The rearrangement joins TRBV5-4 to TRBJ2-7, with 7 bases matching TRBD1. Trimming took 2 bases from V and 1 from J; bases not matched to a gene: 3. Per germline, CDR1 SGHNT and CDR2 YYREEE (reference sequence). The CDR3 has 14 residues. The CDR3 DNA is TGTGCCAGCAGCTTCGGGGACAGTTCCTACGAGCAGTACTTC. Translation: CASSFGDSSYEQYF. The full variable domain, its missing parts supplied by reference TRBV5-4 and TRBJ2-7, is ETGVTQSPTHLIKTRGQQVTLRCSSQSGHNTVSWYQQALGQGPQFIFQYYREEENGRGNFPPRFSGLQFPNYSSELNVNALELDDSALYLCASSFGDSSYEQYFGPGTRLTVT.

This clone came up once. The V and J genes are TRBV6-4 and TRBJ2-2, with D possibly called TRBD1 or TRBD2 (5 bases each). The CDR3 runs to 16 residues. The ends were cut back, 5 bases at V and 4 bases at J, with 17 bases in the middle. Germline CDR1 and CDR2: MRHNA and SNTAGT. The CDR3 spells CASSPGPFPSTGELFF. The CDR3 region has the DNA TGTGCCAGCAGTCCGGGGCCTTTTCCCAGCACCGGGGAGCTGTTTTTT.

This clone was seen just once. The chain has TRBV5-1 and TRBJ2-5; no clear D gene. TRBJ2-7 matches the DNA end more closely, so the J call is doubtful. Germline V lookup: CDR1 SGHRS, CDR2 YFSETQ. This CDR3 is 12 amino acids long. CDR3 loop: CASVNEYYEQYF. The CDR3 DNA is TGCGCCAGCGTGAACGAGTACTACGAGCAGTACTTC.

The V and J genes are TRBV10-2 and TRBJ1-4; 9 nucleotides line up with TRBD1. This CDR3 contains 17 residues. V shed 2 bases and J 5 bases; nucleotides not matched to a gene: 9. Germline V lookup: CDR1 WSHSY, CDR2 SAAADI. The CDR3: CASSEVEHRGPNEKLFF. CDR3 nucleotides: TGCGCCAGCAGTGAGGTAGAACACAGGGGGCCCAATGAAAAACTGTTTTTT.

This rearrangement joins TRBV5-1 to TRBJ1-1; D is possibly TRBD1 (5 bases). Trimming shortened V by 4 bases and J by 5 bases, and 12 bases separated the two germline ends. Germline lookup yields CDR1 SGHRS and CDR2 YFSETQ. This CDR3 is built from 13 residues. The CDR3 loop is CASSVREGTEAFF. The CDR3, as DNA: TGCGCCAGCAGCGTCAGGGAGGGTACTGAAGCTTTCTTT.

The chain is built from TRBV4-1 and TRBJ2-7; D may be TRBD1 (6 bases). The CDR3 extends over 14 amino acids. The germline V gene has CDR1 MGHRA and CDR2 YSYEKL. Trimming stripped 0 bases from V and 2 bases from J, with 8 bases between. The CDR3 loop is CASSQDYRAYEQYF. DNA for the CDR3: TGCGCCAGCAGCCAAGATTACAGGGCCTACGAGCAGTACTTC.

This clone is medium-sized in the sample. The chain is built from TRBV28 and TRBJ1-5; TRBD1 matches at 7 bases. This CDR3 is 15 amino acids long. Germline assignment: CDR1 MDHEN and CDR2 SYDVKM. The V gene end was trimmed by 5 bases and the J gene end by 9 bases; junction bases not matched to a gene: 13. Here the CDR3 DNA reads TGTGCCAGCAGTACTCCTGGGACAGCCAAAGGGCCCCAGCATTTT. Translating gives CASSTPGTAKGPQHF.

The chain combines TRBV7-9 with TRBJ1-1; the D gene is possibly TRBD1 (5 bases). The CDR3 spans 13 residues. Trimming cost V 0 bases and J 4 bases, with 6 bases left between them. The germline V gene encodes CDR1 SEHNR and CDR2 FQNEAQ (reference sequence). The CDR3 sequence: CASSLARVTEAFF. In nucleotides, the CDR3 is TGTGCCAGCAGCTTAGCCAGGGTCACTGAAGCTTTCTTT. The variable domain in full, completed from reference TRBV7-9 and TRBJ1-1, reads DTGVSQNPRHKITKRGQNVTFRCDPISEHNRLYWYRQTLGQGPEFLTYFQNEAQLEKSRLLSDRFSAERPKGSFSTLEIQRTEQGDSAMYLCASSLARVTEAFFGQGTRLTVV.

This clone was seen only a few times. CDR3 region: CASRRGERNTEAFF. Written as DNA, the CDR3 is TGTGCCAGCAGAAGGGGAGAAAGGAACACTGAAGCTTTCTTT. The V call is TRBV6-1, the J call TRBJ1-1; D perhaps matches TRBD1 (5 bases). The germline V and J ends were trimmed by 6 bases and 1 base, with 12 bases remaining between them. The CDR3 is 14 residues long. In germline, CDR1 is MNHNS, CDR2 SASEGT.

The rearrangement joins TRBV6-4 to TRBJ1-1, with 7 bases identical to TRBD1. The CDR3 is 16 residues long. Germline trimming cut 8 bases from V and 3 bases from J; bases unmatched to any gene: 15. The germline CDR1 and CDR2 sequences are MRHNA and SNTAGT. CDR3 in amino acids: CASSGPSCDRDTEAFF. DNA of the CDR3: TGTGCCAGCTCGGGCCCCTCCTGCGACAGGGACACTGAAGCTTTCTTT.

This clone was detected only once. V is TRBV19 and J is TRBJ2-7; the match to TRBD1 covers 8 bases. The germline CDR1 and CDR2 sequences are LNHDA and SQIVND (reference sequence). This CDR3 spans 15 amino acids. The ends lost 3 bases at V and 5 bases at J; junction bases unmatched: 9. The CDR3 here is CASSMDAGQVNEQYF. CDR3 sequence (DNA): TGTGCCAGTAGTATGGATGCGGGACAGGTGAACGAGCAGTACTTC.

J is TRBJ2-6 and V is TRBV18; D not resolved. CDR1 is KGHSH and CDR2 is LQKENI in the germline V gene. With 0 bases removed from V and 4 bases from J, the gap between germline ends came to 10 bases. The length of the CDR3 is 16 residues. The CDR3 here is CASSPPGMRGANVLTF. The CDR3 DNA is TGTGCCAGCTCACCACCGGGAATGAGAGGGGCCAACGTCCTGACTTTC.

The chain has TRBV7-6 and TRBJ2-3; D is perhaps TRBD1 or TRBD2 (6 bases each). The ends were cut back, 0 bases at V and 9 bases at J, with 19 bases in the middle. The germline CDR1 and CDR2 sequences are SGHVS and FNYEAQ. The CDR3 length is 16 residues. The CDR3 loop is CASSLAGGGRGDTQYF. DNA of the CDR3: TGTGCCAGCAGCTTAGCGGGGGGAGGCAGGGGAGACACGCAGTATTTT.

In DNA form, the CDR3 reads TGTGCCAGCACCCTACTCATGGGGGGGTACCAAGAGACCCAGTACTTC. Its translation: CASTLLMGGYQETQYF. The rearrangement joins TRBV7-2 to TRBJ2-5, with 7 bases lining up with TRBD2. Germline V lookup: CDR1 SGHTA, CDR2 FQGNSA. CDR3 length: 16 residues. The ends lost 7 bases at V and 0 bases at J; junction bases unmatched: 11.

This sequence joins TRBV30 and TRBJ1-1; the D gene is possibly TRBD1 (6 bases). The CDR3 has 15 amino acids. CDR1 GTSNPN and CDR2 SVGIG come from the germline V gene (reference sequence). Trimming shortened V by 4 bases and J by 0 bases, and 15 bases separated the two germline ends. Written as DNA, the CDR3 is TGTGCCTGGAACGACAGGTCGGCCCTGAACACTGAAGCTTTCTTT. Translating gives CAWNDRSALNTEAFF.

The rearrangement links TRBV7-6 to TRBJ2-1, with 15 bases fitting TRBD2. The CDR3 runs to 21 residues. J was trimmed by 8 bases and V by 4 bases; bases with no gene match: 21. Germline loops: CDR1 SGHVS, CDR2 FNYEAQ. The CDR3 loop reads CASSSERSGTSGGLSLHEQFF. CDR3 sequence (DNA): TGTGCCAGCAGCTCCGAGAGGTCCGGGACTAGCGGGGGGCTTTCCCTGCATGAGCAGTTCTTC. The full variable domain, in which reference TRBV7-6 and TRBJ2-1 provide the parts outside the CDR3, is GAGVSQSPRYKVTKRGQDVALRCDPISGHVSLYWYRQALGQGPEFLTYFNYEAQQDKSGLPNDRFSAERPEGSISTLTIQRTEQRDSAMYRCASSSERSGTSGGLSLHEQFFGPGTRLTVL.

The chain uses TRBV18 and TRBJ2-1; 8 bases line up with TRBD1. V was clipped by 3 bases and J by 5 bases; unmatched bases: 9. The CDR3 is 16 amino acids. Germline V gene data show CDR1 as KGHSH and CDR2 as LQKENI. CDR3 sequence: CASSPDRGGVDNEQFF. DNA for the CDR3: TGTGCCAGCTCACCCGACAGGGGTGGGGTGGACAATGAGCAGTTCTTC.

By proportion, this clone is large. The CDR3 nucleotides read TGTGCCAGCAGTGAATCGGCAGGGGGCAATCAGCCCCAGCATTTT. Its translation is CASSESAGGNQPQHF. The genes are TRBV6-1 and TRBJ1-5; D is perhaps TRBD1 (6 bases). Trimming left V 2 bases short and J 2 bases short, with 10 bases between. The CDR3 is 15 residues long. In germline, CDR1 is MNHNS, CDR2 SASEGT.

The CDR3 loop is CASSLIPAGGGTEAFF. CDR3 in DNA: TGTGCCAGCAGTTTAATCCCAGCAGGGGGCGGAACTGAAGCTTTCTTT. The chain joins TRBV28 to TRBJ1-1; 8 bases agree with TRBD1. The CDR3 extends over 16 amino acids. CDR1 is MDHEN and CDR2 is SYDVKM in the germline V gene. V was pared by 2 bases and J by 5 bases, with 10 bases of the junction left unmatched. Filled out from reference TRBV28 and TRBJ1-1, the complete variable domain reads DVKVTQSSRYLVKRTGEKVFLECVQDMDHENMFWYRQDPGLGLRLIYFSYDVKMKEKGDIPEGYSVSREKKERFSLILESASTNQTSMYLCASSLIPAGGGTEAFFGQGTRLTVV.

The CDR3 DNA reads TGTGCCAGCCACTATAGCGTGAACTATGGCTACACCTTC. This sequence encodes CASHYSVNYGYTF. The chain is built from TRBV2 and TRBJ1-2, with D unclear. The V end lost 8 bases, the J end lost 2 bases, and 12 bases lay between the germline ends. The V gene's germline CDR1 is SNHLY and CDR2 FYNNEI. This CDR3 contains 13 residues.

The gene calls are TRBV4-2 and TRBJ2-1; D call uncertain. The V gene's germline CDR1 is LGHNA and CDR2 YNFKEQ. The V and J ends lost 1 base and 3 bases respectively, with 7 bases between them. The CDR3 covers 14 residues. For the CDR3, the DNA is TGTGCCAGCAGCCAAGGGGTGGACTACAATGAGCAGTTCTTC. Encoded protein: CASSQGVDYNEQFF.

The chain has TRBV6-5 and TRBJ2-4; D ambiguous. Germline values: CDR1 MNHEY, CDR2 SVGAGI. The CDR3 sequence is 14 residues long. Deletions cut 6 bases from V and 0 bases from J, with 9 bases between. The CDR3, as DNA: TGTGCCAGCAGGGACCTCTTAGCCAAAAACATTCAGTACTTC. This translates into CASRDLLAKNIQYF.

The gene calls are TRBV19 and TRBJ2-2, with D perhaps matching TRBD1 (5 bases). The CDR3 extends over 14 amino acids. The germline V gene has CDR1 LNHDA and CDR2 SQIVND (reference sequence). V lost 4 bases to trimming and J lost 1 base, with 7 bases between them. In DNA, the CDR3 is TGTGCCAGTAGTACGCAGGGGAACACCGGGGAGCTGTTTTTT. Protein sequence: CASSTQGNTGELFF.

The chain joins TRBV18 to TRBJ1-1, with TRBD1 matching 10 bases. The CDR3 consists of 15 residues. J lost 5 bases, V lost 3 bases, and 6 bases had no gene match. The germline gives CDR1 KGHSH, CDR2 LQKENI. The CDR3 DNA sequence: TGTGCCAGCTCACCTGGGGACAGGGGCAGTACTGAAGCTTTCTTT. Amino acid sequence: CASSPGDRGSTEAFF.

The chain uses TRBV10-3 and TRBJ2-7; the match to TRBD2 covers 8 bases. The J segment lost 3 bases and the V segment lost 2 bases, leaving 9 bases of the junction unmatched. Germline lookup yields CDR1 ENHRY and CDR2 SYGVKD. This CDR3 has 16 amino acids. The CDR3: CAISEPGRALHYEQYF. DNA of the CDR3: TGTGCCATCAGTGAGCCCGGGAGGGCCTTACACTACGAGCAGTACTTC.